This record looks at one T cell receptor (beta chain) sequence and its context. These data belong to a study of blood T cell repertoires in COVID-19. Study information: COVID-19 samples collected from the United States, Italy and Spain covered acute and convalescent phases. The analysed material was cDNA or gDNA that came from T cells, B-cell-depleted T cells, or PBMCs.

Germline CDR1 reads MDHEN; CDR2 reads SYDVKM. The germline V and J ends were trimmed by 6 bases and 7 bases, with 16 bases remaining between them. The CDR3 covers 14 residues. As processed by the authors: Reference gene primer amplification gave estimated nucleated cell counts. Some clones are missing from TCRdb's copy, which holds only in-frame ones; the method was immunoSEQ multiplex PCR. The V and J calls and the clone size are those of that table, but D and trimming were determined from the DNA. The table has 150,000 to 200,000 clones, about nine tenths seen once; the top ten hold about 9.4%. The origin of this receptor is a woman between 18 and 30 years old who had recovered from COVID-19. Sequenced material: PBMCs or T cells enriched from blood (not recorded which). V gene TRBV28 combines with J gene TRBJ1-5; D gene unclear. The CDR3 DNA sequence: TGTGCCAGCAGCGTCCTAGGCGGAGGACAGCCCCAGCATTTT. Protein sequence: CASSVLGGGQPQHF. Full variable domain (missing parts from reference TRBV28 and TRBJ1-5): DVKVTQSSRYLVKRTGEKVFLECVQDMDHENMFWYRQDPGLGLRLIYFSYDVKMKEKGDIPEGYSVSREKKERFSLILESASTNQTSMYLCASSVLGGGQPQHFGDGTRLSIL.